Included here is one TCR beta chain sequence, with context. This receptor's antigen is unknown. Per-base qualities were not stored, and no clone one base away is much larger. V loses 5 bases at its end and J loses 7 bases; junction bases beyond the gene matches: 13. The germline V gene supplies CDR1 SGHDN and CDR2 FVKESK. Spanning cysteine to phenylalanine, the CDR3 consists of 16 amino acids. The DNA shown is the 48-base CDR3, in frame from base 1. The data stem from a study of shared clonotypes between healthy human individuals (dated by TCRdb to about 2020). Concerning the study at large: The cohort included three men and a couple of women between 18 and 49 years of age. To increase sequencing depth and limit assay-specific biases, different laboratories used diverse techniques to prepare libraries and sequence TCR repertoires. Per donor, leukapheresis produced somewhere between about 0.85 and 8.9 billion PBMCs. Blood TCR repertoires of roughly five healthy adults were deeply sequenced to estimate repertoire size and the extent of clonotype sharing between individuals. Findings and caveats that apply to the study as a whole: Sampling was restricted to blood, and TCR repertoires in tissues likely differ from the TCR repertoires found in blood. Because the study included only a small number of donors, the genetic and exposure-history diversity represented was limited. Pairwise subsampling indicated that sequencing depth was expected to affect the degree of clonotype sharing among donors.

The donors were healthy, HIV-negative adults who had no recently reported acute infections or vaccinations. Every donor was a Caucasian adult living in Nashville, Tennessee, USA. For unsorted samples, some 90 million PBMCs were counted and genomic DNA was extracted with the QIAamp DNA Blood Mini kit. Blood was collected by leukapheresis, and PBMCs were isolated by Ficoll-Histopaque density gradient centrifugation and then cryopreserved in liquid nitrogen vapor phase. Using the deep immunoSEQ assay, multiplex PCR amplified TCR CDR3 regions from genomic DNA. Extracted genomic DNA from each cell subset was distributed evenly across all wells of several immunoSEQ 96-well plates, and each plate was treated as a replicate. For unsorted PBMC, each replicate PCR was loaded with around 300 ng genomic DNA, equivalent to 25,000 to 35,000 T cell genomes. Ten immunoSEQ deep assay plates were used to sequence unsorted PBMC genomic DNA. Purified libraries were quantified with a Qubit 3.0 fluorometer, sized on a Bioanalyzer 2100, and re-quantified with the KAPA Library Quantification kit. Each immunoSEQ 96-well plate was sequenced on its own single-read 150-cycle Illumina NextSeq 550 flow cell. The original methods were these. Because only junctional sequences without quality scores were contained in the immunoSEQ output, filtering matching that applied to full-length reads could not be performed. To assign V/J genes and CDR3, sequences were annotated against IMGT germline references using PyIR, a Python wrapper for IgBLAST v1.9. Reads were removed for weak V/J assignments (E-value above 1e-6), missing CDR3, stop codons, out-of-frame junctions, or ambiguous translated residues. V3J clonotypes were defined as sequences sharing the same inferred V gene, J gene, and CDR3 amino acid sequence. To compute the percentage overlap between repertoires, the number of shared unique clonotypes was divided by the size of the smaller repertoire. RTK rarefaction, the Chao1 estimator, and Recon v2.1 estimates of unobserved clonotypes were used to assess repertoire richness. Drawn from immuneACCESS, this table holds only the in-frame rearrangements with V and J called that TCRdb kept. Clones are partly lost; checked studies trace under half to an unresolved V gene and leave the rest unexplained. V, J and clone size derive from that table, while D and trimming were established from the DNA sequence. This sample is represented by 450,000 to 500,000 clones; about 84% of them were singletons. Of the sample, about 12% falls within the top ten clones.

The source is a woman in her thirties or forties in good health. Some clones in this sample may be carry-over from other donors' samples. The rearranged segments are TRBV14 and TRBJ2-2; a stretch of 7 junction bases matches TRBD1. Sequencing was done on a sample of PBMCs. The CDR3 loop reads CASSSTAGQVGGELFF. The sequenced DNA is TGTGCCAGCAGCTCCACCGCCGGACAGGTGGGCGGGGAGCTGTTTTTT. Beyond the CDR3, the reference TRBV14 and TRBJ2-2 genes provide the residues; the full variable domain reads: EAGVTQFPSHSVIEKGQTVTLRCDPISGHDNLYWYRRVMGKEIKFLLHFVKESKQDESGMPNNRFLAERTGGTYSTLKVQPAELEDSGVYFCASSSTAGQVGGELFFGEGSRLTVL.